This passage covers 5 T cell receptor beta chains from one sample sequenced in a study of T-cell reconstitution after alpha-beta-depleted transplantation in children. For TCRbeta, the library was prepared with unique molecular identifiers. TCRdb redid the calling of the PCR reads with MiXCR, one entry per CDR3 protein. The sample has 100,000 to 120,000 distinct CDR3 sequences, about 6.5% seen once; the top ten hold approximately 25%. This material consisted of PBMCs, mostly from graft donor cells, taken 360 days after TCRalphabeta/CD19-depleted stem cell transplant. The receptors stem from a male patient between 2 and 15 years old who had a stem cell transplant for acute lymphoblastic leukemia, so the T cells may come from the graft donor.

This clonotype was observed a few times. This chain connects TRBV27 to TRBJ2-7; D uncertain. Trimming removed 0 bases at V and 7 bases at J, with 13 bases between. In germline, CDR1 is MNHEY, CDR2 SMNVEV (reference sequence). The CDR3 covers 14 residues. This chain's CDR3 is CASSLSGSQMEQYF. CDR3 DNA: TGTGCCAGCAGTTTATCCGGGTCACAGATGGAGCAGTACTTC.

Remarks on this clonotype: A read error may be the cause here, since a much bigger clone is one base away. The chain carries TRBV4-3 and TRBJ2-4; 11 bases agree with TRBD2. The CDR3 length is 15 residues. CDR1 and CDR2 from the germline V gene are LGHNA and YSLEER. As DNA, the CDR3 is TGCTCCAGCAGCCATGCTAGCGGGGGGAAAAACATTCAGTACTTC. The encoded protein is CSSSHASGGKNIQYF.

A remark on this clonotype: A read error may be the cause here, since a much bigger clone is one base away. The rearrangement joins TRBV29-1 to TRBJ2-3; 10 positions agree with TRBD2. The V gene end was trimmed by 7 bases and the J gene end by 9 bases; junction bases not matched to a gene: 13. The CDR3 sequence is 14 residues long. Germline CDR1 reads SQVTM; CDR2 reads ANQGSEA. CDR3 nucleotide sequence: TGCAGCGCTGAGGCGAGCGGGAGGGCCGGGACGCAGTATTTT. Amino acids: CSAEASGRAGTQYF.

This clonotype came up many times. V gene TRBV5-5 combines with J gene TRBJ1-6; TRBD1 is a possible D gene (5 bases). Trimming left V 4 bases short and J 6 bases short, with 14 bases between. The germline V gene has CDR1 SGHKS and CDR2 YYEKEE (reference sequence). The CDR3 has 15 residues. As DNA, the CDR3 is TGTGCCAGCAGCAGGCAAGGGACGCTTAATTCACCCCTCCACTTT. Its protein is CASSRQGTLNSPLHF.

This clonotype has a count of ten or more. This chain connects TRBV7-9 to TRBJ1-6; 7 nucleotides match TRBD1. From germline, CDR1 is SEHNR and CDR2 FQNEAQ (reference sequence). V lost 1 base, J lost 10 bases, and 7 bases stayed unmatched. This CDR3 is built from 15 residues. CDR3 DNA sequence: TGTGCCAGCAGCTTAGAGGACAGGAGGGCCTCACCCCTCCACTTT. It is translated as CASSLEDRRASPLHF. Full variable domain (rest looked up from reference TRBV7-9 and TRBJ1-6): DTGVSQNPRHKITKRGQNVTFRCDPISEHNRLYWYRQTLGQGPEFLTYFQNEAQLEKSRLLSDRFSAERPKGSFSTLEIQRTEQGDSAMYLCASSLEDRRASPLHFGNGTRLTVT.